The sample holds many counts of the clone carrying this T cell receptor (beta chain). Its antigen remains unidentified. Each diagnosis drew on symptoms, thyroxine, TRAb, thyroid ultrasound and orbital computed tomography findings. RNA transcripts yielded amplified TCR beta CDR3 regions. The TCR CDR3 was amplified in a first-round RT-PCR using the HTBI primer set. TCRdb used MiXCR to reprocess the multiplex PCR reads, holding one entry per CDR3 protein. Here the sample spans about 350,000 distinct CDR3 sequences, approximately 14% being singletons. The sample is drawn from a study of T cells in Graves' hyperthyroidism and ophthalmopathy. Broader study findings: Researchers found most expanded thyroid clonotypes above 0.001 in blood as well.

Germline V gene sequence: CDR1 SGHTA, CDR2 FQGNSA. The CDR3 is 12 amino acids. V was trimmed by 2 bases and J by 10 bases, leaving 6 bases between them. The TCR was taken from a woman aged 35 to 49 with Graves' ophthalmopathy. Sample: blood. The chain is built from TRBV7-2 and TRBJ1-6; D is undetermined. CDR3 sequence reads: CASSLTVSPLHF. CDR3 sequence (DNA): TGTGCCAGCAGCTTAACGGTCTCACCCCTCCACTTT.